This T cell receptor (beta chain) was sequenced during a study of CD8+CD57+ T cells in acquired aplastic anemia. For the study at large: CD4+ and CD8+ cells, once sorted, gave DNA averaging roughly 3 ug.

The template for TCR beta VDJ and CDR3 sequence profiling was genomic DNA. One entry per CDR3 protein, called by TCRdb with MiXCR from the reads. The sample holds about 180,000 distinct CDR3 sequences, about three fifths seen once. Germline V gives CDR1 SGHTA, CDR2 FQGNSA. V lost 8 bases to trimming and J lost 1 base; unmatched junction nucleotides: 4. The CDR3 has 13 residues. Patients chosen for sequencing had CD8+CD57+ cells that had expanded, as shown by flow cytometry. Each patient carried a diagnosis of severe acquired aplastic anemia. Each patient gave a blood sample that was collected before any therapy had been received.

The sequence derives from a human donor with aplastic anemia. This rearrangement joins TRBV7-2 to TRBJ2-5; the match to TRBD2 covers 7 bases. The sequencing sample was made of sorted CD4+, CD8+, or CD8+CD57+ T cells (not recorded which) from PBMCs. The chain's CDR3 is CASARLAQETQYF. Written as DNA, the CDR3 is TGTGCCAGCGCTAGACTAGCCCAAGAGACCCAGTACTTC.